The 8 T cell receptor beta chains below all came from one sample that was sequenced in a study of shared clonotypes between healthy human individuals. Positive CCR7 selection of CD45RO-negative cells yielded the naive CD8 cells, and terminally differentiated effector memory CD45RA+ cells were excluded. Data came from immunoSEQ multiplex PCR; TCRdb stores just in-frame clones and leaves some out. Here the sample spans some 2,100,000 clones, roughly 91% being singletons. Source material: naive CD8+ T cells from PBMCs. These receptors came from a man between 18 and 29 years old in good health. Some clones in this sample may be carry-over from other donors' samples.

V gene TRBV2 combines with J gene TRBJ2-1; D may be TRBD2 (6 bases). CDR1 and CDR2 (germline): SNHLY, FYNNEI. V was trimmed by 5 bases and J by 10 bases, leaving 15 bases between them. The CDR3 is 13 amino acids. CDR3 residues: CASSQRDFEEQFF. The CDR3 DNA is TGTGCCAGCAGTCAAAGGGACTTCGAGGAGCAGTTCTTC.

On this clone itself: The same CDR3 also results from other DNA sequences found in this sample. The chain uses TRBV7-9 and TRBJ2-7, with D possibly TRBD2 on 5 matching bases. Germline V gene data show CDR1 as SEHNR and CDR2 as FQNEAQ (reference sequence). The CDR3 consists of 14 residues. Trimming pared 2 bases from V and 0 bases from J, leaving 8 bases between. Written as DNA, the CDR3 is TGTGCCAGCAGCTTATCGGGGAGCTCCTACGAGCAGTACTTC. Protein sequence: CASSLSGSSYEQYF.

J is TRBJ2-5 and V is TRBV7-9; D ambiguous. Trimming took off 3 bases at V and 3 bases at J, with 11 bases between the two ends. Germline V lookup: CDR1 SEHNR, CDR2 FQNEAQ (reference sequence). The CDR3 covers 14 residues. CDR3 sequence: CASSFQVGEETQYF. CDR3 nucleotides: TGTGCCAGCAGCTTTCAAGTAGGTGAAGAGACCCAGTACTTC.

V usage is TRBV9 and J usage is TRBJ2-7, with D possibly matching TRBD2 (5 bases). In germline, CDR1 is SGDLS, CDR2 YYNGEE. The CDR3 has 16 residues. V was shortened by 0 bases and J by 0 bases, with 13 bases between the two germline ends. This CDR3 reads CASSVEGGPSSYEQYF. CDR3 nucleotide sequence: TGTGCCAGCAGCGTAGAGGGCGGGCCGAGCTCCTACGAGCAGTACTTC.

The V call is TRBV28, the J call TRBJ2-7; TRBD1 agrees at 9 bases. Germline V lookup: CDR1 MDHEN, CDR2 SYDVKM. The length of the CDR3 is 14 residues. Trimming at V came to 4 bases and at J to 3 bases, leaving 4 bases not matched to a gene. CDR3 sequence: CASSYRTGDYEQYF. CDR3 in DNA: TGTGCCAGCAGTTACAGGACAGGGGACTACGAGCAGTACTTC.

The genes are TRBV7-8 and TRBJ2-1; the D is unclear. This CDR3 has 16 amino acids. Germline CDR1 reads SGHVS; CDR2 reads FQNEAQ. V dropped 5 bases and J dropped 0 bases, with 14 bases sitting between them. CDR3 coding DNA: TGTGCCAGCAGCGTGCTCCTCGCGAGCTCCTACAATGAGCAGTTCTTC. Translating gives CASSVLLASSYNEQFF.

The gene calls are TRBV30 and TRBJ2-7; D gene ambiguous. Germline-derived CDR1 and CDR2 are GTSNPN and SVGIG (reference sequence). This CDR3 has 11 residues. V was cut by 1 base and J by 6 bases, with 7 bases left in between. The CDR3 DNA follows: TGTGCCTGGAGTGGGCAGCGCGAGCAGTACTTC. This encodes CAWSGQREQYF.

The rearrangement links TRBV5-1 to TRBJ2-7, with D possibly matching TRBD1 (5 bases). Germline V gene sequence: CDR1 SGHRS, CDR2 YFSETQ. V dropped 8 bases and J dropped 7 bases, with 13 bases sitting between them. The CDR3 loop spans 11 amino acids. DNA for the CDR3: TGCGCCAGGTTAAGGGGTCGGGAGCAGTACTTC. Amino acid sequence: CARLRGREQYF.